The rows below give T cell receptor beta chains drawn from one sample of a study of OX40 agonist ivuxolimab in advanced cancers. Clones were sequenced by immunoSEQ multiplex PCR, and TCRdb holds only the in-frame ones, with some missing. The sample records 85,000 to 90,000 clones, more than 70% being singletons. This sample comprised CD4+ or CD8+ T cells sorted from blood, obtained in a trial of the OX40 agonist ivuxolimab. The receptors here all came from an adult with an advanced solid tumor such as melanoma, head and neck, liver or kidney cancer. CDR3s include the opening cysteine and the closing phenylalanine or tryptophan. Each record gives: D gene, V gene, clone size, CDR3 length, J gene, CDR3 DNA, CDR3 protein. The D gene is left open where the match is weak. The size of a clone is reported for some rows only, either as once, few or many, or as a class for expanded clones.

.,TRBV28,.,12,TRBJ1-2,TGTGCCACCCATCTCCCGGGGGGTGGCTACACCTTC,CATHLPGGGYTF
.,TRBV30,.,13,TRBJ2-3,TGTGCCTGGGATGAGGATAGGGCGAGTACGCAGTATTTT,CAWDEDRASTQYF
.,TRBV4-3,.,15,TRBJ2-1,TGCGCCAGCAGCCAAGAATACAGGACCTACAATGAGCAGTTCTTC,CASSQEYRTYNEQFF
.,TRBV18,.,15,TRBJ2-4,TGTGCCAGCTCACCGCTCGATGAAGCCAAAAACATTCAGTACTTC,CASSPLDEAKNIQYF
.,TRBV5-4,.,13,TRBJ2-1,TGTGCCAGCAGCTTGGAAGTAGACAATGAGCAGTTCTTC,CASSLEVDNEQFF
.,TRBV9,.,15,TRBJ2-1,TGTGCCAGCAGCGTAGCAGGGTGGGCGGACAATGAGCAGTTCTTC,CASSVAGWADNEQFF
.,TRBV6-1,few,15,TRBJ1-5,TGTGCCAGCAGTGAAGCGATCTGGGGGGATCAGCCCCAGCATTTT,CASSEAIWGDQPQHF
.,TRBV18,.,16,TRBJ1-4,TGTGCCAGCTCACCCAGGCAGGCAACAACTAATGAAAAACTGTTTTTT,CASSPRQATTNEKLFF
TRBD1,TRBV7-2,once,16,TRBJ1-6,TGTGCCAGCAGCTTTGGGAGGGGACAGGGTAATTCACCCCTCCACTTT,CASSFGRGQGNSPLHF
.,TRBV9,.,15,TRBJ1-3,TGTGCCAGCAGCGCCTCCGGGGGGGGAGGAAACACCATATATTTT,CASSASGGGGNTIYF
.,TRBV11-3,.,13,TRBJ1-2,TGTGCCAGCAGCTTTGACGGGAACTATGGCTACACCTTC,CASSFDGNYGYTF
TRBD2,TRBV5-4,once,14,TRBJ2-2,TGTGCCAGCAGCTTTAGCGGGGCGGTCGGGGAGCTGTTTTTT,CASSFSGAVGELFF
.,TRBV4-1,once,15,TRBJ2-1,TGCGCCAGCAGCCAAACCGGAACCCTATACAATGAGCAGTTCTTC,CASSQTGTLYNEQFF
TRBD1,TRBV5-4,.,13,TRBJ1-2,TGTGCCAGCAGCTTAATGACAGGGTATGGCTACACCTTC,CASSLMTGYGYTF
.,TRBV5-1,once,14,TRBJ1-1,TGCGCCAGCAGCTTGTGGCCAAACCCCACTGAAGCTTTCTTT,CASSLWPNPTEAFF
.,TRBV4-3,.,13,TRBJ1-2,TGCGCCAGCAGCCCGAATATTAACTATGGCTACACCTTC,CASSPNINYGYTF
.,TRBV28,.,12,TRBJ1-2,TGTGCCAGCAGTTTACGCCTCTATGGCTACACCTTC,CASSLRLYGYTF
.,TRBV7-9,.,11,TRBJ1-1,TGTGCCAGCAGCTTAGTGGGAGAAGCTTTCTTT,CASSLVGEAFF
.,TRBV6-5,.,13,TRBJ2-3,TGTGCCAGCAGTTATCCCAGCACAGATACGCAGTATTTT,CASSYPSTDTQYF
.,TRBV6-5,.,11,TRBJ1-5,TGTGCCAGCCGAGGGGACCAGCCCCAGCATTTT,CASRGDQPQHF
TRBD1,TRBV6-6,.,16,TRBJ1-5,TGTGCCAGCTGGGGATGGGGCAGGGGGAGCAATCAGCCCCAGCATTTT,CASWGWGRGSNQPQHF
TRBD1,TRBV2,.,15,TRBJ2-1,TGTGCCAGCTACAGGGCAGGGGGATACTACAATGAGCAGTTCTTC,CASYRAGGYYNEQFF
TRBD2,TRBV6-5,.,16,TRBJ2-7,TGTGCCAGCAGTTACTCCGCGGGAGGGCTGGGTGTCGAGCAGTACTTC,CASSYSAGGLGVEQYF
.,TRBV29-1,few,14,TRBJ1-2,TGCAGCGTTGCTAGACAGACTACTAACTATGGCTACACCTTC,CSVARQTTNYGYTF
TRBD1,TRBV29-1,.,13,TRBJ2-7,TGCAGCGTTGGGGACAGGGGACCTTACGAGCAGTACTTC,CSVGDRGPYEQYF
.,TRBV30,.,13,TRBJ2-2,TGTGCCTGGAGTGTTCGAAGGCCCGGGGAGCTGTTTTTT,CAWSVRRPGELFF
.,TRBV7-9,.,14,TRBJ2-7,TGTGCCAGCAGAGCCTCCGGGTCAGCCTACGAGCAGTACTTC,CASRASGSAYEQYF
.,TRBV4-3,.,14,TRBJ2-3,TGCGCCAGCAGCCAAGGACCGACAGCGCTTACGCAGTATTTT,CASSQGPTALTQYF
TRBD2,TRBV5-4,.,15,TRBJ2-2,TGTGCCAGCAAAAGGTCGGGGGGTCACACCGGGGAGCTGTTTTTT,CASKRSGGHTGELFF
TRBD1,TRBV18,.,14,TRBJ1-1,TGTGCCAGCTCCTTACTACAGGGGGGTACTGAAGCTTTCTTT,CASSLLQGGTEAFF
TRBD1,TRBV28,.,15,TRBJ1-1,TGTGCCAGCATCACAGGGGCCGAGGGGAACACTGAAGCTTTCTTT,CASITGAEGNTEAFF
TRBD2,TRBV14,.,16,TRBJ2-5,TGTGCCAGCAGCCCCCTAGCGGGCGGGTACCAAGAGACCCAGTACTTC,CASSPLAGGYQETQYF
.,TRBV2,.,12,TRBJ2-1,TGTGCCAGCACGAGGGTCGCCAATGAGCAGTTCTTC,CASTRVANEQFF
.,TRBV7-3,.,13,TRBJ2-2,TGTGCCAGCAGCTACCAGGAGACCGGGGAGCTGTTTTTT,CASSYQETGELFF
TRBD1,TRBV11-1,.,17,TRBJ2-2,TGTGCCAGCAGCCCAGGTGATGGCAGGGGGCTTGGCGGGGAGCTGTTTTTT,CASSPGDGRGLGGELFF
.,TRBV27,.,16,TRBJ2-1,TGTGCCAGCAGTCTTAGATGGAGGGAACTCTACAATGAGCAGTTCTTC,CASSLRWRELYNEQFF
.,TRBV5-5,few,15,TRBJ2-3,TGTGCCAGCATCCCCAGCCCGGGGGTCACAGATACGCAGTATTTT,CASIPSPGVTDTQYF
.,TRBV5-1,.,14,TRBJ2-3,TGCGCCAGCAGCTTGCAGGGCGGCACAGATACGCAGTATTTT,CASSLQGGTDTQYF
TRBD1,TRBV27,.,15,TRBJ1-5,TGTGCCAGCAGGGACAGGCTCACTAGCAATCAGCCCCAGCATTTT,CASRDRLTSNQPQHF
TRBD2,TRBV5-1,.,16,TRBJ2-1,TGCGCCAGCAGCTTGGATAGCGGGAGGGCCGTCTATGAGCAGTTCTTC,CASSLDSGRAVYEQFF
.,TRBV2,.,12,TRBJ1-1,TGTGCCAGCAGAGTGAGGGGCACTGAAGCTTTCTTT,CASRVRGTEAFF
.,TRBV9,.,13,TRBJ1-1,TGTGCCAGCAGTCAAGGACCGAACACTGAAGCTTTCTTT,CASSQGPNTEAFF
.,TRBV5-4,.,14,TRBJ1-1,TGTGCCAGCAGCTTGGTAGCGGGAAAGACTGAAGCTTTCTTT,CASSLVAGKTEAFF
.,TRBV29-1,.,15,TRBJ2-7,TGCAGCGTTCTAAAACTAGAGCGCCTCTCCTACGAGCAGTACTTC,CSVLKLERLSYEQYF
TRBD1,TRBV6-5,.,15,TRBJ1-2,TGTGCCAGCAGTAGAGTCGGGACAGGGGAGGATGGCTACACCTTC,CASSRVGTGEDGYTF
.,TRBV10-2,.,15,TRBJ1-5,TGCGCCAGCAGTCCGACCCCACAGAGAAATCAGCCCCAGCATTTT,CASSPTPQRNQPQHF
TRBD1,TRBV5-1,few,12,TRBJ1-1,TGCGCCAGCAACCAAGGACAGGGGAGAGCTTTCTTT,CASNQGQGRAFF
.,TRBV28,.,13,TRBJ2-4,TGTGCCAGCAGTCCACCACCTAAAAACATTCAGTACTTC,CASSPPPKNIQYF
.,TRBV2,.,14,TRBJ2-7,TGTGCCAGCAGCCCATCCGGTTTCTCCTACGAGCAGTACTTC,CASSPSGFSYEQYF
.,TRBV5-6,.,15,TRBJ2-3,TGTGCCAGCAGCTTAAGACAGGACTACACAGATACGCAGTATTTT,CASSLRQDYTDTQYF
.,TRBV7-3,.,14,TRBJ2-1,TGTGCCAGCAGCTTAACAGACTCTCCAGGCGAGCAGTTCTTC,CASSLTDSPGEQFF
TRBD1,TRBV5-4,.,15,TRBJ2-7,TGTGCCAGCAGCTCCGGGACAGCCAGCTCCTACGAGCAGTACTTC,CASSSGTASSYEQYF
.,TRBV6-6,.,14,TRBJ2-7,TGTGCCAGCAGCTATGACAGGCTCCACTACGAGCAGTACTTC,CASSYDRLHYEQYF
.,TRBV6-1,.,15,TRBJ1-6,TGTGCCAGCAGTGAAGGGACCCGCGGTAATTCACCCCTCCACTTT,CASSEGTRGNSPLHF
TRBD2,TRBV30,.,16,TRBJ2-7,TGTGCCTGGAGTGTACGAGCGGGAGGGCCATGGCGCGAGCAGTACTTC,CAWSVRAGGPWREQYF
.,TRBV14,.,15,TRBJ2-5,TGTGCCAGCAGCCAAGAGGGGGACACTAAAGAGACCCAGTACTTC,CASSQEGDTKETQYF
TRBD1,TRBV5-6,few,14,TRBJ1-2,TGTGCCAGCAGACGGACAGGGAAGGACTATGGCTACACCTTC,CASRRTGKDYGYTF
TRBD1,TRBV7-2,.,14,TRBJ1-5,TGTGCCAGCAGCCCCCAGGGGGCGAATCAGCCCCAGCATTTT,CASSPQGANQPQHF
.,TRBV28,.,15,TRBJ1-5,TGTGCCAGCAGTTTAGGAGGTTATAGCAATCAGCCCCAGCATTTT,CASSLGGYSNQPQHF